Below, 19 T cell receptor beta chains from the same sample are listed, as sequenced in a study of breast tumors, draining lymph nodes, adjacent tissues (dated by TCRdb to between 2015 and 2016). Library prep was done by multiplex PCR. The sequencer listed for this sample is Illumina HiSeq 2000. The public reads were reprocessed in TCRdb via fastp at Q25 and MiXCR, keeping in-frame beta chains. Identical CDR3 protein sequences are pooled into one entry, listed with their most common genes and DNA. For this sample the table gives 250,000 or so distinct CDR3 sequences, of which around 30% were detected only once. The ten largest clones take up about 1.2% of the sample. The axillary draining lymph nodes of breast cancer patients were the source of the lymph node samples. The specimen was axillary lymph node tissue. These TCRs come from a female donor with breast cancer. Some clones in this sample may be carry-over from other donors' samples.

This clonotype was seen repeatedly, ten times or more. The gene calls are TRBV20-1 and TRBJ2-1; 11 bases are a match to TRBD2. The CDR3 is made up of 14 amino acids. The germline V gene has CDR1 DFQATT and CDR2 SNEGSKA (reference sequence). Trimming at V came to 5 bases and at J to 2 bases, leaving 2 bases not matched to a gene. The CDR3 DNA reads TGCAGTGCTGGGACTAGCGGAGCCTACAATGAGCAGTTCTTC. This encodes CSAGTSGAYNEQFF.

This clonotype has a count of ten or more. The chain has TRBV7-2 and TRBJ1-2; D is ambiguous. Between the trimmed V and J ends, which lost 3 bases and 8 bases, there was a span of 19 bases. The CDR3 is 15 amino acids. CDR1 SGHTA and CDR2 FQGNSA come from the germline V gene. The CDR3, as DNA: TGTGCCAGCAGCTTCGACAACTTCCTAACGTTGGGCTACACCTTC. Its translation: CASSFDNFLTLGYTF.

V usage is TRBV12-3 or TRBV12-4 and J usage is TRBJ1-6; the D gene is possibly TRBD1 (5 bases). The CDR3 covers 15 residues. V was shortened by 8 bases and J by 5 bases, with 16 bases between the two germline ends. In DNA form, the CDR3 reads TGTGCCAGCGCTTTTTTGGAGGGGAATAATTCACCCCTCCACTTT. It codes for CASAFLEGNNSPLHF.

Details on this clonotype: This may arise from a read error, as a much more abundant clone is one base away. This rearrangement joins TRBV5-4 to TRBJ2-5; 7 nucleotides agree with TRBD1. Germline CDR1 and CDR2: SGHNT and YYREEE (reference sequence). V gave up 1 base and J gave up 2 bases; unmatched junction bases: 8. The CDR3 sequence is 16 residues long. The DNA of the CDR3 is TGTGCCAGCAGCTTGAACCAGGACAGGCCGCAAGAGACCCAGTACTTC. Its protein product is CASSLNQDRPQETQYF.

Written as DNA, the CDR3 is TGTGCCAGCAGTAACGCTGGCGGGAGTACCCCCTACGAGCAGTACTTC. The encoded protein is CASSNAGGSTPYEQYF. The rearrangement uses TRBV6-2 or TRBV6-3 and TRBJ2-7, with 7 bases lining up with TRBD2. The CDR3 runs to 16 residues. Germline values: CDR1 MNHEY, CDR2 SVGEGT. Germline trimming cut 5 bases from V and 2 bases from J; bases unmatched to any gene: 12.

A word on this clonotype: Given a much more abundant clone one base away, this may be a read error. The CDR3 end shows no conserved phenylalanine or tryptophan, and so a read error is likely. CDR3 in DNA: TGTGCCAGCAGTCCCCGGCGGCACTATGGCTACACCTCC. Protein sequence: CASSPRRHYGYTS. The chain carries TRBV9 and TRBJ1-2; no clear D. This CDR3 is built from 13 residues. V gave up 5 bases and J gave up 3 bases, with 11 bases separating them. Germline loops: CDR1 SGDLS, CDR2 YYNGEE.

This clonotype was observed many times. The chain is built from TRBV2 and TRBJ2-7; unclear D gene. This CDR3 spans 12 amino acids. Deletions cut 7 bases from V and 0 bases from J, with 7 bases between. Germline assignment: CDR1 SNHLY and CDR2 FYNNEI. In DNA, the CDR3 is TGTGCCAGCATCGGGCCCTCCTACGAGCAGTACTTC. Its protein is CASIGPSYEQYF.

This clonotype has at least ten counts. The chain joins TRBV12-3 or TRBV12-4 to TRBJ2-7, with TRBD2 matching 8 bases. The CDR3 is 14 residues long. The V gene end was trimmed by 6 bases and the J gene end by 3 bases; junction bases not matched to a gene: 7. The CDR3 protein is CASRHGTSYYEQYF. The CDR3 nucleotides read TGTGCCAGCAGACATGGGACTAGTTACTACGAGCAGTACTTC.

This clonotype was seen repeatedly, ten times or more. The rearrangement uses TRBV4-2 and TRBJ2-7; no reliable D call. The CDR3 runs 15 residues. Germline lookup yields CDR1 LGHNA and CDR2 YNFKEQ. Trimming removed 1 base from V and 4 bases from J, with 14 bases in between. The CDR3 sequence is CASSQGPERLYEQYF. The CDR3 nucleotides are TGTGCCAGCAGCCAAGGTCCGGAGCGTTTGTACGAGCAGTACTTC.

This clonotype came up many times. This chain uses TRBV19 with TRBJ2-1; 11 nucleotides match TRBD2. The CDR3 sequence is 16 residues long. The V gene's germline CDR1 is LNHDA and CDR2 SQIVND (reference sequence). Losses at the gene ends were 3 bases for V and 4 bases for J; bases not matched to a gene: 5. CDR3 nucleotide sequence: TGTGCCAGTAGTATCACTAGCGGGAGTCGGTACAATGAGCAGTTCTTC. Residues: CASSITSGSRYNEQFF.

This clonotype was detected many times. This chain joins TRBV4-1 and TRBJ1-4, with unresolved D. Germline-derived CDR1 and CDR2 are MGHRA and YSYEKL. The CDR3 has 14 amino acids. V lost 1 base to trimming and J lost 2 bases, with 5 bases between them. The CDR3 DNA reads as TGCGCCAGCAGCCAAGCATGGACTAATGAAAAACTGTTTTTT. Translated: CASSQAWTNEKLFF.

This clonotype was picked up many times. The CDR3 sequence: CASKSGRMAGELFF. The CDR3 region has the DNA TGTGCCAGCAAAAGCGGGAGGATGGCCGGGGAGCTGTTTTTT. This rearrangement joins TRBV6-5 to TRBJ2-2; the match to TRBD2 covers 9 bases. CDR3 length equals 14 residues. J gave up 6 bases and V 7 bases, and 6 bases lay outside the gene matches. Germline V CDR1 and CDR2: MNHEY, SVGAGI.

Worth noting for this clonotype: This may be a read error: a much more frequent sequence differs by one nucleotide. The chain has TRBV7-9 and TRBJ2-7; TRBD2 agrees at 14 bases. This CDR3 has 17 residues. Looked up from germline, CDR1 is SEHNR and CDR2 is FQNEAQ (reference sequence). V lost 5 bases, J lost 1 base, and 7 bases stayed unmatched. The CDR3 loop is CASSLGTSGGVSYEQYF. CDR3 nucleotides: TGTGCCAGCAGCCTCGGGACTAGCGGGGGAGTTTCCTACGAGCAGTACTTC. Supplemented by reference TRBV7-9 and TRBJ2-7, the full variable domain reads DTGVSQNPRHKITKRGQNVTFRCDPISEHNRLYWYRQTLGQGPEFLTYFQNEAQLEKSRLLSDRFSAERPKGSFSTLEIQRTEQGDSAMYLCASSLGTSGGVSYEQYFGPGTRLTVT.

This clonotype was seen many times. V gene TRBV29-1 combines with J gene TRBJ2-7; D unresolved. The CDR3 consists of 12 residues. V lost 5 bases and J lost 3, with 11 bases in between. CDR1 is SQVTM and CDR2 is ANQGSEA in the germline V gene. The CDR3: CSVMGTVYEQYF. The CDR3 coding sequence is TGCAGCGTTATGGGCACAGTCTACGAGCAGTACTTC.

This clonotype occurred many times. The chain links TRBV4-2 to TRBJ1-4; tentative D call: TRBD1 (6 bases). This CDR3 comprises 16 residues. The V end lost 4 bases, the J end lost 7 bases, and 19 bases lay between the germline ends. Germline loops: CDR1 LGHNA, CDR2 YNFKEQ. CDR3 region: CASSRREGGGGEKLFF. Written as DNA, the CDR3 is TGTGCCAGCAGCCGGCGCGAGGGGGGGGGTGGTGAAAAACTGTTTTTT.

In this sample, this clonotype turned up many times. The chain has TRBV2 and TRBJ1-3; 9 positions agree with TRBD1. V shed 5 bases, J shed 0 bases, and the junction held 8 bases outside the gene matches. Germline CDR1 SNHLY, CDR2 FYNNEI. This CDR3 has 17 residues. CDR3 region: CASSRDRARDSGNTIYF. CDR3 nucleotide sequence: TGTGCCAGCAGTAGGGACAGGGCCCGCGACTCTGGAAACACCATATATTTT.

The table lists this clonotype with many counts. The gene calls are TRBV9 and TRBJ2-5; 7 positions agree with TRBD2. The germline V gene encodes CDR1 SGDLS and CDR2 YYNGEE. V was clipped by 0 bases and J by 5 bases; unmatched bases: 4. This CDR3 contains 14 residues. The CDR3 spells CASSVGMGGETQYF. CDR3 coding DNA: TGTGCCAGCAGCGTAGGAATGGGAGGGGAGACCCAGTACTTC.

The chain has TRBV20-1 and TRBJ2-7; D remains ambiguous. Germline V gene data show CDR1 as DFQATT and CDR2 as SNEGSKA (reference sequence). Trimming stripped 5 bases from V and 4 bases from J, with 9 bases between. The CDR3 spans 11 residues. Here the CDR3 reads CSAARVYEQYF. In DNA form, the CDR3 reads TGCAGTGCTGCAAGGGTTTACGAGCAGTACTTC.

The chain joins TRBV6-5 to TRBJ2-1; no definite D call. The CDR3 runs to 11 residues. Deletions cut 10 bases from V and 8 bases from J, with 12 bases between. Germline V gene sequence: CDR1 MNHEY, CDR2 SVGAGI. The CDR3 coding sequence is TGTGCCACCTCACACGACGATGAGCAGTTCTTC. It is translated as CATSHDDEQFF.